These 27 T cell receptor beta chains were sequenced from one sample in a study of beta chain features in type 1 diabetes (dated by TCRdb to the late 2010s). Here is what the overall study found, with its caveats: In all four CD4+ subsets, TCRB CDR3 length was moderately but significantly shorter in type 1 diabetes patients.

Their antigens remain unidentified. The library was obtained by the immunoSEQ multiplex PCR assay. All of the isolated RNA was reverse transcribed with the High Capacity cDNA Reverse Transcription Kit, so expressed TCRB transcripts were sequenced. The table comes from immuneACCESS by way of TCRdb, which keeps in-frame sequences with V and J called. Part of the clones is missing from these tables; in studies checked, under half for an unresolved V gene and the rest for unknown reasons. The sample profile shows around 40,000 clones; approximately 70% of them were found once. The ten largest make up more than 2% of the sample. Sequencing was done on a sample of Tregs from blood. The cell subset or site tag for this specimen amounts to: regulatory CD4+ T cells. The receptors here all came from a woman between 18 and 30 years old with type 1 diabetes.

The rearrangement links TRBV7-6 to TRBJ1-2; the match to TRBD1 covers 7 bases. The CDR3 has 12 amino acids. J gave up 8 bases and V 4 bases, and 4 bases lay outside the gene matches. Germline V gene sequence: CDR1 SGHVS, CDR2 FNYEAQ. The CDR3: CASSSRDSGYTF. The CDR3 coding sequence is TGTGCCAGCAGCTCCCGGGACAGCGGCTACACCTTC.

This chain's CDR3 is CASGFSGRSGETQYF. The CDR3 bases are TGCGCCAGCGGATTTAGCGGGAGAAGCGGGGAGACCCAGTACTTC. V usage is TRBV5-1 and J usage is TRBJ2-5; 9 positions agree with TRBD2. This CDR3 is 15 amino acids long. CDR1 and CDR2 (germline): SGHRS, YFSETQ. The V and J ends lost 7 bases and 5 bases, in that order; junction bases with no gene match: 12.

The CDR3 region is CASSEQLAKNIQYF. The CDR3 DNA reads as TGTGCCAGCAGTGAACAGCTAGCCAAAAACATTCAGTACTTC. The rearrangement joins TRBV28 to TRBJ2-4; D unclear. Germline CDR1 and CDR2: MDHEN and SYDVKM. The ends were cut back, 5 bases at V and 0 bases at J, with 8 bases in the middle. This CDR3 is built from 14 residues. The complete variable domain, with remaining parts taken from reference TRBV28 and TRBJ2-4, reads DVKVTQSSRYLVKRTGEKVFLECVQDMDHENMFWYRQDPGLGLRLIYFSYDVKMKEKGDIPEGYSVSREKKERFSLILESASTNQTSMYLCASSEQLAKNIQYFGAGTRLSVL.

V is TRBV6-1 and J is TRBJ2-7; 7 bases line up with TRBD1. Germline V gives CDR1 MNHNS, CDR2 SASEGT. CDR3 length: 15 residues. V shed 5 bases and J 4 bases; nucleotides not matched to a gene: 11. CDR3 DNA: TGTGCCAGCAGTCTTGGCCCCGGGACAGAGTACGAGCAGTACTTC. The encoded protein is CASSLGPGTEYEQYF.

The V gene is TRBV5-4, the J gene TRBJ1-6, with D possibly being TRBD1 (5 bases). V lost 0 bases to trimming and J lost 6 bases, with 19 bases between them. Germline CDR1 and CDR2: SGHNT and YYREEE (reference sequence). This CDR3 spans 18 amino acids. Here the CDR3 DNA reads TGTGCCAGCAGCTTGGATTCGGCGGGGCTCGGCGGTAATTCACCCCTCCACTTT. It codes for CASSLDSAGLGGNSPLHF. The variable domain in full, completed from reference TRBV5-4 and TRBJ1-6, reads ETGVTQSPTHLIKTRGQQVTLRCSSQSGHNTVSWYQQALGQGPQFIFQYYREEENGRGNFPPRFSGLQFPNYSSELNVNALELDDSALYLCASSLDSAGLGGNSPLHFGNGTRLTVT.

This clone has just a few counts. The chain carries TRBV7-2 and TRBJ2-3; 10 positions agree with TRBD1. V shed 5 bases, J shed 0 bases, and the junction held 2 bases outside the gene matches. Germline V CDR1 and CDR2: SGHTA, FQGNSA. CDR3 length equals 15 residues. This chain's CDR3 is CASSLGQGSTDTQYF. Written as DNA, the CDR3 is TGTGCCAGCAGCCTGGGACAGGGGAGCACAGATACGCAGTATTTT.

The V and J genes are TRBV2 and TRBJ2-1, with 7 bases lining up with TRBD2. Germline lookup yields CDR1 SNHLY and CDR2 FYNNEI. The CDR3 length is 13 residues. V lost 8 bases and J lost 0; bases outside the gene matches: 1. CDR3 region: CASLADSYNEQFF. In nucleotides, the CDR3 is TGTGCCAGCCTAGCGGACTCCTACAATGAGCAGTTCTTC.

This clone has a single count. This chain joins TRBV10-3 and TRBJ2-1; TRBD2 matches at 11 bases. Trimming removed 4 bases from V and 4 bases from J; junction bases left unmatched: 15. Germline values: CDR1 ENHRY, CDR2 SYGVKD. The CDR3 sequence is 19 residues long. The CDR3 coding sequence is TGTGCCATCAGTGGGGGGGTAGCGGGGGGGCCCCCCCTTTACAATGAGCAGTTCTTC. Translating it yields CAISGGVAGGPPLYNEQFF.

V and J are TRBV29-1 and TRBJ2-3; D possibly corresponds to TRBD2 (6 bases). CDR3 length: 15 amino acids. The V gene's germline CDR1 is SQVTM and CDR2 ANQGSEA. Trimming removed 1 base at V and 0 bases at J, with 11 bases between. This CDR3 is CSVEGDSTSTDTQYF. The CDR3 DNA reads as TGCAGCGTTGAAGGGGACTCGACTAGCACAGATACGCAGTATTTT.

The CDR3 loop reads CASSSGQGNEKLFF. In nucleotides, the CDR3 is TGCGCCAGCAGCTCGGGACAGGGGAATGAAAAACTGTTTTTT. V gene TRBV5-1 combines with J gene TRBJ1-4, with 10 bases aligning to TRBD1. The CDR3 loop spans 14 amino acids. Germline CDR1 reads SGHRS; CDR2 reads YFSETQ. V shed 3 bases, J shed 5 bases, and the junction held 1 base outside the gene matches.

This sequence joins TRBV18 and TRBJ2-3; unclear D gene. The germline gives CDR1 KGHSH, CDR2 LQKENI. The CDR3 extends over 15 amino acids. The V end lost 2 bases, the J end lost 1 base, and 10 bases lay between the germline ends. The CDR3 loop reads CASSPFAAGTDTQYF. Written as DNA, the CDR3 is TGTGCCAGCTCACCATTCGCGGCTGGCACAGATACGCAGTATTTT.

The chain has TRBV19 and TRBJ2-7; 7 nucleotides align to TRBD1. The CDR3 sequence is 13 residues long. CDR1 is LNHDA and CDR2 is SQIVND in the germline V gene (reference sequence). The trim removed 7 bases at V and 5 bases at J, leaving 8 bases unmatched. The CDR3 reads CASTRQGSDEQYF. The CDR3 region has the DNA TGTGCCAGTACCAGACAGGGTAGCGACGAGCAGTACTTC. The variable domain in full, with the rest retrieved from reference TRBV19 and TRBJ2-7, is DGGITQSPKYLFRKEGQNVTLSCEQNLNHDAMYWYRQDPGQGLRLIYYSQIVNDFQKGDIAEGYSVSREKKESFPLTVTSAQKNPTAFYLCASTRQGSDEQYFGPGTRLTVT.

This clone came up once. This chain links TRBV6-1 with TRBJ1-5; D remains ambiguous. CDR3 length: 15 residues. Trimming took off 4 bases at V and 4 bases at J, with 14 bases between the two ends. CDR1 is MNHNS and CDR2 is SASEGT in the germline V gene. The CDR3 here is CASSVKWLGNQPQHF. For the CDR3, the DNA is TGTGCCAGCAGTGTGAAGTGGCTAGGAAATCAGCCCCAGCATTTT.

This clone came up a few times. The V gene is TRBV5-1, the J gene TRBJ1-1, with D tentatively TRBD1 (6 bases). This CDR3 is built from 13 residues. Germline lookup yields CDR1 SGHRS and CDR2 YFSETQ. Trimming shortened V by 0 bases and J by 8 bases, and 11 bases separated the two germline ends. CDR3 region: CASSLGQDREAFF. In DNA form, the CDR3 reads TGCGCCAGCAGCTTGGGACAGGACAGAGAAGCTTTCTTT.

This clone came up a few times. This chain links TRBV29-1 with TRBJ2-3, with 7 bases aligning to TRBD2. V lost 4 bases to trimming and J lost 2 bases; unmatched junction nucleotides: 12. The CDR3 has 16 amino acids. Germline V gene data show CDR1 as SQVTM and CDR2 as ANQGSEA. The CDR3 sequence is CSVGIGRRGFTDTQYF. The CDR3 DNA follows: TGCAGCGTTGGAATAGGAAGGCGGGGGTTCACAGATACGCAGTATTTT.

V is TRBV5-1 and J is TRBJ2-7, with 10 positions matching TRBD1. This CDR3 has 14 residues. J lost 4 bases, V lost 4 bases, and 5 bases had no gene match. The germline gives CDR1 SGHRS, CDR2 YFSETQ. The CDR3 DNA reads as TGCGCCAGCAGCCCTCTGGGACAGGGGTACGAGCAGTACTTC. It codes for CASSPLGQGYEQYF.

This clone has more than one count but fewer than ten. CDR3 loop: CASSRTSGSGRETQYF. Here the CDR3 DNA reads TGTGCCAGCAGCCGGACTAGCGGGAGTGGTCGGGAGACCCAGTACTTC. The V gene is TRBV7-2, the J gene TRBJ2-5; 13 bases fit TRBD2. V shed 5 bases and J 5 bases; nucleotides not matched to a gene: 8. The CDR3 has 16 amino acids. Germline-derived CDR1 and CDR2 are SGHTA and FQGNSA.

This sequence joins TRBV5-1 and TRBJ1-1; weak D call: TRBD1 (6 bases). V lost 6 bases and J 3 bases, leaving 9 bases between the germline ends. The CDR3 totals 12 residues. Germline V CDR1 and CDR2: SGHRS, YFSETQ. The CDR3 is CASTTGYTEAFF. DNA of the CDR3: TGCGCCAGCACCACAGGGTACACTGAAGCTTTCTTT.

This clone was detected a few times. The V gene is TRBV18, the J gene TRBJ2-1; 14 bases are shared with TRBD2. Germline lookup yields CDR1 KGHSH and CDR2 LQKENI. The CDR3 is 17 residues long. Unmatched junction bases numbered 7, after V lost 0 bases and J lost 9 bases. The CDR3: CASSPPGLAGERGEQFF. In nucleotides, the CDR3 is TGTGCCAGCTCACCACCGGGACTAGCGGGGGAAAGGGGTGAGCAGTTCTTC.

This chain uses TRBV28 with TRBJ2-2; the D gene is possibly TRBD1 (5 bases). The CDR3 length is 16 residues. Germline values: CDR1 MDHEN, CDR2 SYDVKM. V dropped 8 bases and J dropped 9 bases, with 25 bases sitting between them. The CDR3 DNA reads TGTGCCAGCGGAGTGCTTGGGGCCGTAAGGTCGCGGGAGCTGTTTTTT. Translation: CASGVLGAVRSRELFF.

V and J are TRBV7-3 and TRBJ2-1; 7 nucleotides align to TRBD1. The ends lost 5 bases at V and 5 bases at J; junction bases unmatched: 6. This CDR3 has 14 amino acids. Germline loops: CDR1 SGHTA, CDR2 FQGTGA. DNA for the CDR3: TGTGCCAGCAGCGCAGGGACAGACCACAATGAGCAGTTCTTC. Translation gives CASSAGTDHNEQFF.

This rearrangement joins TRBV9 to TRBJ1-4; D not certain. The CDR3 covers 14 residues. Trimming cost V 4 bases and J 3 bases, with 10 bases left between them. Germline V gene data show CDR1 as SGDLS and CDR2 as YYNGEE. CDR3 residues: CASSPRQANEKLFF. CDR3 nucleotide sequence: TGTGCCAGCAGCCCCCGCCAGGCTAATGAAAAACTGTTTTTT.

CDR3 DNA sequence: TGTGCCAGCAGCGTAGGCGGGATAGGGTCCTACGAGCAGTACTTC. Encoded protein: CASSVGGIGSYEQYF. This rearrangement joins TRBV9 to TRBJ2-7, with D perhaps matching TRBD2 (6 bases). Germline V lookup: CDR1 SGDLS, CDR2 YYNGEE. Trimming removed 0 bases from V and 1 base from J, with 11 bases in between. This CDR3 spans 15 amino acids.

There are a few counts of this clone. The chain couples TRBV5-1 to TRBJ2-7; TRBD1 agrees at 9 bases. The CDR3 runs to 15 residues. Germline values: CDR1 SGHRS, CDR2 YFSETQ. V trimming: 0 bases; J trimming: 6 bases; junction bases outside the gene matches: 7. The CDR3 DNA reads as TGCGCCAGCAGCTTGGGGGACAGGGAGGCACTCGAGCAGTACTTC. Protein sequence: CASSLGDREALEQYF. Together with reference TRBV5-1 and TRBJ2-7, the CDR3 gives the full variable domain: KAGVTQTPRYLIKTRGQQVTLSCSPISGHRSVSWYQQTPGQGLQFLFEYFSETQRNKGNFPGRFSGRQFSNSRSEMNVSTLELGDSALYLCASSLGDREALEQYFGPGTRLTVT.

In its sample, this clone was seen a few times. The J gene is TRBJ2-3, the V gene TRBV7-2, with D maybe TRBD1 (6 bases). The CDR3 consists of 17 residues. Per germline, CDR1 SGHTA and CDR2 FQGNSA. The germline V and J ends were trimmed by 5 bases and 4 bases, with 22 bases remaining between them. The CDR3 loop is CASSSITGFITADTQYF. CDR3 nucleotide sequence: TGTGCCAGCAGCAGCATTACAGGGTTTATTACCGCAGATACGCAGTATTTT.

The genes are TRBV6-6 and TRBJ2-3; TRBD2 aligns across 13 bases. This CDR3 is 16 amino acids long. Germline CDR1 and CDR2: MNHNY and SVGAGI (reference sequence). V dropped 5 bases and J dropped 2; count of bases not matched to a gene: 4. CDR3 protein: CASSMGLAGPTDTQYF. CDR3 DNA: TGTGCCAGCAGTATGGGACTAGCGGGGCCCACAGATACGCAGTATTTT.

This clone was observed once. The chain carries TRBV5-1 and TRBJ2-7; 7 bases fit TRBD1. The CDR3 spans 15 residues. Germline loops: CDR1 SGHRS, CDR2 YFSETQ. The trim removed 4 bases at V and 5 bases at J, leaving 12 bases unmatched. The CDR3 DNA reads as TGCGCCAGCAGCCTACAGGGGTATGATATGCACGAGCAGTACTTC. Encoded protein: CASSLQGYDMHEQYF.